The next 20 T cell receptor beta chains were all read from a single sample in a study of T cell responses to AZD1222 COVID-19 vaccine. This table comes from immunoSEQ multiplex PCR, and its TCRdb copy is limited to in-frame clones, with some not included. The sample consists of about 180,000 clones, about 90% of them appearing once. The input for sequencing was peripheral blood, taken 28 days after the second AZD1222 dose. These receptors originate from an adult who received the AZD1222 COVID-19 vaccine.

The genes are TRBV6-5 and TRBJ1-1, with TRBD1 as a possible D gene (5 bases). The CDR3 has 15 residues. The V end lost 2 bases, the J end lost 0 bases, and 10 bases lay between the germline ends. From germline, CDR1 is MNHEY and CDR2 SVGAGI. The CDR3 here is CASSYGGGMNTEAFF. CDR3 nucleotide sequence: TGTGCCAGCAGTTACGGTGGGGGGATGAACACTGAAGCTTTCTTT.

The chain carries TRBV24-1 and TRBJ2-7, with D perhaps given as TRBD1 or TRBD2 (5 bases each). Germline values: CDR1 KGHDR, CDR2 SFDVKD. The CDR3 consists of 13 residues. V was clipped by 4 bases and J by 6 bases, with 12 bases between them. The CDR3 bases are TGTGCCACCAGTGACATGGGGGAGCCCGAGCAGTACTTC. As protein: CATSDMGEPEQYF.

The rearrangement joins TRBV15 to TRBJ1-2; D is unresolved. Germline-derived CDR1 and CDR2 are LNHNV and YYDKDF (reference sequence). The CDR3 extends over 14 amino acids. With 0 bases removed from V and 2 bases from J, the gap between germline ends came to 7 bases. The DNA of the CDR3 is TGTGCCACCAGCAGAGAAGCGGGCAACTATGGCTACACCTTC. Translated: CATSREAGNYGYTF.

This chain links TRBV7-2 with TRBJ1-2, with D unresolved. This CDR3 contains 13 residues. Germline assignment: CDR1 SGHTA and CDR2 FQGNSA. Trimming took 8 bases from V and 8 from J, leaving 18 bases between them. The CDR3 DNA is TGTGCCAGCCACCGGAAGGCCATTGGAGGCTACACCTTC. Translated, it gives CASHRKAIGGYTF. The full variable domain, in which reference TRBV7-2 and TRBJ1-2 provide the parts outside the CDR3, is GAGVSQSPSNKVTEKGKDVELRCDPISGHTALYWYRQSLGQGLEFLIYFQGNSAPDKSGLPSDRFSAERTGGSVSTLTIQRTQQEDSAVYLCASHRKAIGGYTFGSGTRLTVV.

V is TRBV18 and J is TRBJ1-1; perhaps TRBD1 as D (5 bases). This CDR3 region has 15 residues. Germline V gene data show CDR1 as KGHSH and CDR2 as LQKENI. V lost 3 bases, J lost 0 bases, and 11 bases lay in between. The CDR3, as DNA: TGTGCCAGCTCACCCCCGGGGACCGTGAACACTGAAGCTTTCTTT. This codes for CASSPPGTVNTEAFF.

This clone has a single count. The V and J genes are TRBV7-6 and TRBJ1-1; no definite D call. Trimming took 6 bases from V and 10 from J, leaving 30 bases between them. Germline V gene lookup returns CDR1 SGHVS and CDR2 FNYEAQ. The CDR3 is 17 residues long. Written as DNA, the CDR3 is TGTGCCAGCAGTTCACTTAAGACTGGTCACCTAAGGCGAGGAGCTTTCTTT. The encoded protein is CASSSLKTGHLRRGAFF.

CDR3 protein: CASSPRNRGSYEQYF. CDR3 nucleotides: TGTGCCAGCAGTCCGCGCAACCGAGGCTCCTACGAGCAGTACTTC. This chain joins TRBV2 and TRBJ2-7; D is unclear. V was trimmed by 5 bases and J by 0 bases, leaving 14 bases between them. The CDR3 consists of 15 residues. Germline assignment: CDR1 SNHLY and CDR2 FYNNEI.

This chain links TRBV7-9 with TRBJ1-4; no clear D. The CDR3 sequence is 14 residues long. V was pared by 5 bases and J by 5 bases, with 12 bases between. The germline V gene has CDR1 SEHNR and CDR2 FQNEAQ (reference sequence). DNA of the CDR3: TGTGCCAGCAGCCAGTGGCAGGAAAATGAAAAACTGTTTTTT. Protein: CASSQWQENEKLFF.

The rearrangement links TRBV11-2 to TRBJ2-3; D unresolved. This CDR3 comprises 13 residues. Trimming shortened V by 5 bases and J by 2 bases, and 8 bases separated the two germline ends. The V gene's germline CDR1 is SGHAT and CDR2 FQNNGV. CDR3 region: CASSPDFTDTQYF. The CDR3 nucleotides are TGTGCCAGCAGCCCCGACTTCACAGATACGCAGTATTTT.

The rearrangement links TRBV5-6 to TRBJ1-5; D is unclear. V lost 4 bases and J lost 7, with 15 bases in between. Germline CDR1 and CDR2: SGHDT and YYEEEE. This CDR3 region has 14 residues. CDR3 in DNA: TGTGCCAGCAGCAAGATAGACACCCCCCAGCCCCAGCATTTT. Translation gives CASSKIDTPQPQHF.

V gene TRBV27 combines with J gene TRBJ1-5, with 8 nucleotides matching TRBD1. Germline V gene sequence: CDR1 MNHEY, CDR2 SMNVEV (reference sequence). J gave up 9 bases and V 3 bases, and 4 bases lay outside the gene matches. The CDR3 covers 13 residues. The CDR3 protein is CASSLARGRPQHF. CDR3 coding DNA: TGTGCCAGCAGTTTGGCCAGGGGGCGGCCCCAGCATTTT.

The CDR3 here is CASSQSGTGTYGYTF. In DNA form, the CDR3 reads TGCGCCAGCAGTCAATCGGGGACAGGGACCTATGGCTACACCTTC. The chain joins TRBV23-1 to TRBJ1-2; 9 bases are shared with TRBD1. TRBV23-1 is filed as an ORF, its function uncertain. V shed 0 bases, J shed 4 bases, and the junction held 3 bases outside the gene matches. This CDR3 region has 15 residues.

Only one count was recorded for this clone. This chain connects TRBV6-5 to TRBJ1-1, with 7 bases identical to TRBD1. The CDR3 contains 13 residues. Unmatched junction bases numbered 5, after V lost 7 bases and J lost 3 bases. Germline CDR1 MNHEY, CDR2 SVGAGI. CDR3 sequence (DNA): TGTGCCAGCATTAGACAGGGCGACACTGAAGCTTTCTTT. It is translated as CASIRQGDTEAFF.

This chain links TRBV27 with TRBJ1-6; D might be TRBD1 (5 bases). In germline, CDR1 is MNHEY, CDR2 SMNVEV (reference sequence). The CDR3 spans 14 residues. Trimming removed 5 bases at V and 7 bases at J, with 12 bases between. As DNA, the CDR3 is TGTGCCAGCAGTGAAGACAGAGCGAATTCACCCCTCCACTTT. It codes for CASSEDRANSPLHF.

This rearrangement joins TRBV16 to TRBJ1-4, with 7 bases aligning to TRBD1. The germline V gene encodes CDR1 KGHSY and CDR2 FQNENV. The CDR3 is 15 amino acids. Losses at the gene ends were 4 bases for V and 4 bases for J; bases not matched to a gene: 6. The CDR3 here is CASSPPGGRNEKLFF. The CDR3 nucleotides are TGTGCCAGCAGCCCCCCAGGGGGACGTAATGAAAAACTGTTTTTT.

The J gene is TRBJ1-2, the V gene TRBV28; TRBD1 is a possible D gene (5 bases). The CDR3 spans 14 residues. Germline V lookup: CDR1 MDHEN, CDR2 SYDVKM. With 1 base removed from V and 2 bases from J, the gap between germline ends came to 8 bases. The CDR3 loop is CASSLFEGNYGYTF. Here the CDR3 DNA reads TGTGCCAGCAGTTTATTTGAGGGGAACTATGGCTACACCTTC.

The chain has TRBV7-3 and TRBJ2-3; TRBD2 aligns across 13 bases. The V gene end was trimmed by 5 bases and the J gene end by 1 base; junction bases not matched to a gene: 0. The CDR3 runs to 15 residues. CDR1 and CDR2 (germline): SGHTA, FQGTGA. The CDR3 nucleotides read TGTGCCAGCAGCACTAGCGGGGGGGGCACAGATACGCAGTATTTT. It translates to CASSTSGGGTDTQYF.

In its sample, this clone was seen once. V gene TRBV7-2 combines with J gene TRBJ2-7; 8 bases match TRBD1. J was trimmed by 3 bases and V by 5 bases; bases with no gene match: 9. This CDR3 has 15 residues. CDR1 is SGHTA and CDR2 is FQGNSA in the germline V gene. The CDR3 reads CASSNGQGRIYEQYF. The DNA of the CDR3 is TGTGCCAGCAGCAACGGACAGGGAAGAATCTACGAGCAGTACTTC.

V gene TRBV11-1 combines with J gene TRBJ2-1, with 11 nucleotides matching TRBD2. Germline CDR1 and CDR2: SGHAT and FQDESV (reference sequence). V lost 3 bases and J lost 5; bases outside the gene matches: 6. This CDR3 has 16 amino acids. The CDR3 nucleotides read TGTGCCAGCAGCTTTCTGACTAGCGGGACTAACAATGAGCAGTTCTTC. This codes for CASSFLTSGTNNEQFF.

The chain carries TRBV27 and TRBJ2-1, with TRBD2 identical over 14 bases. The CDR3 runs 20 residues. CDR1 and CDR2 (germline): MNHEY, SMNVEV (reference sequence). Trimming took 5 bases from V and 0 from J; bases not matched to a gene: 12. CDR3 loop: CASSRRTSGRPSGSYNEQFF. Here the CDR3 DNA reads TGTGCCAGCAGTCGTAGGACTAGCGGGAGGCCCTCCGGCTCCTACAATGAGCAGTTCTTC.